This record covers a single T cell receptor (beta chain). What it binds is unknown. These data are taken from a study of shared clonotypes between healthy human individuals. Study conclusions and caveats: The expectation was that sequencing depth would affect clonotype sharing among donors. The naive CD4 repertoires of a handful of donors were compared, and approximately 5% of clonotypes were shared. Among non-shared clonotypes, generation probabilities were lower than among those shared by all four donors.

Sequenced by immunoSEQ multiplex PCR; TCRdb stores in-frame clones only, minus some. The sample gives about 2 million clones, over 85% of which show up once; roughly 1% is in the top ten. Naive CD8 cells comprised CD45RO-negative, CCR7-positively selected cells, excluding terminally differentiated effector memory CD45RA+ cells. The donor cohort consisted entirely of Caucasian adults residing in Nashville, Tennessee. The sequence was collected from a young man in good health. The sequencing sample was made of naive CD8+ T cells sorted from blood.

CDR3 loop: CASETAYNEQFF. In DNA form, the CDR3 reads TGTGCCAGCGAGACAGCTTACAATGAGCAGTTCTTC. The chain has TRBV2 and TRBJ2-1; D perhaps matches TRBD1 (5 bases). The CDR3 spans 12 residues. V lost 8 bases and J 4 bases, leaving 9 bases between the germline ends. Germline V gives CDR1 SNHLY, CDR2 FYNNEI.